This T cell receptor (beta chain) was captured by sequencing in a study of T cells in Graves' hyperthyroidism and ophthalmopathy (dated by TCRdb to about 2019). A note on the overall study: Peripheral blood was collected at initial diagnosis, before any treatment. To identify TCR V-J signatures that set the groups apart, the researchers used a discovery cohort of roughly 100 patients, made up of around 40 with Graves' ophthalmopathy and some 56 with stable Graves' hyperthyroidism. After sampling, hyperthyroidism patients received methimazole starting at 30 mg daily, and ophthalmopathy patients received high-dose intravenous methylprednisolone. TCR Vbeta CDR3 sequencing of some 140 peripheral blood samples (over 40 ophthalmopathy, some 75 hyperthyroidism and 17 progressor patients) is reported in the paper. The approximately 100 discovery patients were divided at random into training and test sets in a 7:3 ratio. Prospective prediction of ophthalmopathy was tested in an independent validation cohort of approximately 19 hyperthyroidism patients and approximately 17 patients who later progressed to ophthalmopathy. In six Graves' hyperthyroidism patients, the study also compared T-cell repertoires from thyroid tissue with T-cell repertoires from blood.

The TCR beta CDR3 regions were amplified from RNA transcripts. For the first round of RT-PCR on the TCR CDR3, the HTBI primer set was used together with the Qiagen OneStep RT-PCR kit. A second multiplex PCR round built the libraries, followed by size selection and purification. Paired-end sequencing of the libraries was performed with 100 bp reads on an Illumina HiSeq2000. The paper's data handling went like this. SOAPnuke was used to process the raw data, throwing out any read that contained adapters or uncalled bases, had a mean Phred below 15, or lacked an exact constant-primer or identifier match. High-quality paired reads were merged using COPE v1.2.5, and each unique nucleotide sequence was defined as a clonotype. Clonotypes were aligned to IMGT TRBV, TRBD and TRBJ reference segments using MiTCR v1.1. Only V-J combinations with frequency above 0.0001, covering 99.2% of repertoires, were analysed. The TCS score was defined as the ratio of F50 (clonal expansion) to E x V (chaos), calculated using BLOSUM62-based TCRdist between CDR3 peptides within each V-J. Welch's t-statistics and random forest reduced fewer than 550 V-J features to around 14, which were used in a naive Bayes classifier (R e1071). TCRdb reanalyzed the raw reads on its own, using fastp at Q25 for trimming and MiXCR for clone calling, and kept in-frame beta chains. Identical CDR3 proteins give one entry, which carries the most common genes and DNA. The V and J calls reflect TCRdb's pipeline rather than the authors' work. Within this sample are 460,000 or so distinct CDR3 sequences, with over 13% of them counted one time only. The ten largest clones represent roughly 17% of the sample.

Including cysteine and phenylalanine, the CDR3 has 14 amino acids. The read is trimmed to its CDR3 DNA, 42 bases read in frame from base 1. The trim is 0 bases for V and 0 bases for J, with a gap of 3 bases between the germline ends. CDR1 and CDR2, per the germline V gene (reference sequence), are SGHAT and FQDESV. This clonotype showed up many times. Its antigen specificity is not known. No base qualities exist here, and no much larger clone lies one base off it. Stable Graves' hyperthyroidism was defined as no progression to ophthalmopathy during 18 months of follow-up. Hyperthyroidism patients were newly diagnosed, with disease duration under 2 months, and aged 18 to 65 years. Any patient with an uncontrolled infection, another autoimmune disease, pregnancy or lactation was excluded. Diagnoses were based on clinical symptoms, serum thyroxine and TRAb, thyroid ultrasound and orbital computed tomography. Ficoll-Paque density gradient centrifugation was used to isolate PBMCs from around 10 ml of fresh peripheral blood. Total RNA was extracted using Trizol reagent, and RNA quality was assessed on an Agilent 2100 Bioanalyzer.

The full study reports these points: No statistical method was used to fix the sample size in advance, and group allocation was not hidden from the investigators. A 13 V-J signature model separated ophthalmopathy from stable hyperthyroidism, with 87.88% sensitivity and 81.08% specificity in cross-validation and 80%/75% in testing. During validation, the model predicted progression to ophthalmopathy a median of approximately six months ahead of onset, with around 70% sensitivity and under 85% specificity. Blood samples also contained most of the expanded thyroid clonotypes (frequency above 0.001), which suggests that blood repertoires may reflect thyroid immune responses.

The chain joins TRBV11-1 to TRBJ2-1; confidence is insufficient to name the D gene. The source is a woman under 30 with Graves' hyperthyroidism. Sequencing used blood. The nucleotides are TGTGCCAGCAGCTTAGCCAGCTCCTACAATGAGCAGTTCTTC. The resulting protein is CASSLASSYNEQFF.